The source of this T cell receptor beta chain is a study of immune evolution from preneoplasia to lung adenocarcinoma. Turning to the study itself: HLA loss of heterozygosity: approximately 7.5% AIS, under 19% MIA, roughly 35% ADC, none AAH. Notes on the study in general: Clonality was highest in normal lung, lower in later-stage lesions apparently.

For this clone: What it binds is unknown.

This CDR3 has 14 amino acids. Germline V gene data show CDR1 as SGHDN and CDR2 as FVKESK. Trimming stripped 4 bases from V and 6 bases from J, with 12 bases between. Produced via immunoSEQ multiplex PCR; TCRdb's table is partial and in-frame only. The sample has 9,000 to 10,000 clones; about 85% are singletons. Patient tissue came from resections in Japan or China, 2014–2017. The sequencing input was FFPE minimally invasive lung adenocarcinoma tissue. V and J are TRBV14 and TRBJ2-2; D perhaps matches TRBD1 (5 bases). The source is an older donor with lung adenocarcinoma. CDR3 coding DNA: TGTGCCAGCAGCCCCGTAGGGGTCGCCGGGGAGCTGTTTTTT. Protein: CASSPVGVAGELFF.